This T cell receptor (beta chain) was recorded in a study of beta chain features in type 1 diabetes. This CDR3 is 17 amino acids long. The germline gives CDR1 MGHDK, CDR2 SYGVNS. Every isolated RNA sample was fully reverse transcribed, so sequencing captured expressed TCRB transcripts. Clones were sequenced by immunoSEQ multiplex PCR, and TCRdb holds only the in-frame ones, with some missing. The table shows a few hundred thousand clones, with around 9.6% occurring only once. The chain couples TRBV25-1 to TRBJ2-5; 10 nucleotides line up with TRBD1. The J call may be mistaken, given a closer DNA end match to TRBJ2-7. This sequence originates from a woman under 30 in good health. The sequenced material came from naive CD4+ T cells from blood. Here the CDR3 DNA reads TGTGCCAGCAGTCCCTCCGGGACAGGGGTCTTGTCCTACGAGCAGTACTTC. Translating gives CASSPSGTGVLSYEQYF.